Listed below are T cell receptor beta chains from one sample, sequenced in a study of T cells in Graves' hyperthyroidism and ophthalmopathy. TCRdb reprocessed the multiplex PCR reads via MiXCR and lists one record per CDR3 protein. Found here are hundreds of thousands of distinct CDR3 sequences, 14% of them singletons; the top ten hold about a tenth. Sequenced: blood. Receptors were obtained from a woman under 30 with Graves' hyperthyroidism. CDR3s include the opening cysteine and the closing phenylalanine or tryptophan. The order of the fields is CDR3 protein, CDR3 DNA, V gene, clone size, D gene, J gene. A D gene is named only where the DNA matches it firmly. Rows may omit the clone size; those that give it use once, few, many or a size class.

CDR3: CASSHTGFGQPQHF; DNA: TGTGCCAGCAGCCACACAGGGTTTGGTCAGCCCCAGCATTTT; V: TRBV7-9; size: few; D: .; J: TRBJ1-5
CDR3: CASSSGTFPEQYF; DNA: TGTGCCAGCAGTTCCGGGACTTTCCCCGAGCAGTACTTC; V: TRBV28; size: .; D: .; J: TRBJ2-7
CDR3: CSARAGGVHTEAFF; DNA: TGCAGTGCTAGAGCTGGAGGGGTTCACACTGAAGCTTTCTTT; V: TRBV20-1; size: many; D: .; J: TRBJ1-1
CDR3: CASSLPYVGPTYEQYF; DNA: TGCGCCAGCAGCTTACCCTATGTGGGTCCTACCTACGAGCAGTACTTC; V: TRBV5-1; size: many; D: .; J: TRBJ2-7
CDR3: CASSRLTGKEYEQYF; DNA: TGTGCCAGCAGCCGTTTGACAGGGAAGGAGTACGAGCAATACTTC; V: TRBV11-2; size: many; D: TRBD1; J: TRBJ2-7
CDR3: CASSLEASGEYNEQFF; DNA: TGCGCCAGCAGCTTGGAGGCTAGCGGGGAATACAATGAGCAGTTCTTC; V: TRBV5-1; size: .; D: TRBD2; J: TRBJ2-1
CDR3: CAWRIRELNEQLF; DNA: TGTGCCTGGAGAATACGGGAGCTCAATGAGCAGCTCTTC; V: TRBV30; size: .; D: .; J: TRBJ2-1
CDR3: CASSERTIDYTF; DNA: TGTGCCAGCAGCGAGCGGACAATTGACTACACCTTC; V: TRBV11-1; size: .; D: .; J: TRBJ1-2
CDR3: CASSLSVTGREQYF; DNA: TGTGCCAGCAGTTTATCTGTGACAGGCCGCGAGCAGTACTTC; V: TRBV27; size: many; D: .; J: TRBJ2-7
CDR3: CASSFIGTRGNEQFF; DNA: TGTGCCAGCAGCTTTATTGGGACTAGAGGTAATGAGCAGTTCTTC; V: TRBV3-1; size: many; D: TRBD2; J: TRBJ2-1
CDR3: CASSPWTGTEAFF; DNA: TGTGCCAGTAGTCCCTGGACAGGGACTGAAGCTTTCTTT; V: TRBV19; size: .; D: TRBD1; J: TRBJ1-1
CDR3: CASSQDLSPLHF; DNA: TGTGCCAGCAGCCAAGATCTATCACCCCTCCACTTT; V: TRBV3-1; size: many; D: .; J: TRBJ1-6
CDR3: CASRPGGRGYEQYF; DNA: TGTGCCAGCAGACCCGGGGGCAGGGGATACGAGCAGTACTTC; V: TRBV28; size: many; D: .; J: TRBJ2-7